This TCR beta chain emerged from a study of cytomegalovirus exposure and HLA in healthy donors. Points from the study as a whole: The authors listed some 150 TCR beta chains as cytomegalovirus-associated. Reportedly, diagnosis of cytomegalovirus status by the classifier showed high specificity and sensitivity.

This clone is a singleton in its sample. Its antigen is not identified. The CDR3 is 17 residues long. CDR1 is ENHRY, CDR2 SYGVKD, per germline. Trimming removed 2 bases from V and 3 bases from J, with 19 bases in between. The assay was immunoSEQ multiplex PCR, and TCRdb's table has in-frame clones only and misses some. Of around 150,000 clones listed, approximately 80% are singletons. The chain has TRBV10-3 and TRBJ1-1; perhaps TRBD1 as D (6 bases). The sequence derives from a young man in good health and CMV-seropositive. The sample comprised PBMCs. Written as DNA, the CDR3 is TGTGCCATCAGTGAGGTGGCAGGGGTTGGAAGCGACACTGAAGCTTTCTTT. Its translation: CAISEVAGVGSDTEAFF.